The sequence of this T cell receptor beta chain was determined in a study of blood T cell repertoires in COVID-19 (dated by TCRdb to the early 2020s). Broadly, across the study: Samples covering the acute and convalescent phases of COVID-19 were provided by collaborators in the United States, Italy and Spain. The sample metadata nearly always contained a de-identified subject ID, COVID-19 status, age in years and sex. Samples were obtained from the ongoing ImmuneRACE study (first 160 participants) and from 1,254 subjects provided by 6 global collaborators. HLA class I and class II types, where available, came from metadata supplied by the sample provider rather than from assay-based typing. The dataset comprised deeply sampled blood TCRbeta repertoires from subjects exposed to, actively infected with, or recovered from COVID-19. The material from the prospective study consisted of cDNA or gDNA derived from T cells, B-cell-depleted T cells, or PBMCs. A freely available public database, intended as a resource for researchers studying the immune response to SARS-CoV-2, is where the repertoires were released.

This clone was observed once. Its antigen specificity is not known. No much larger clonotype is one base removed from it; base qualities were not supplied. TCRbeta CDR3 regions were amplified from genomic DNA by means of the immunoSEQ Assay, a bias-controlled multiplex PCR. Per the original workflow: The number of nucleated cells in each sample was estimated by amplification of reference gene primers within the assay. To quantify the absolute abundance of each unique TCRbeta CDR3 rearrangement, sequence reads were collapsed and filtered. Productive Simpson clonality was computed per sample as the square root of Simpson's diversity index over productive rearrangements. Sourced from immuneACCESS, this table was stored by TCRdb with only in-frame sequences that have V and J called. A share of the clones is absent; for the studies checked, an unresolved V gene accounts for under half, and the remainder has no known explanation. From that table come the V and J calls and clone size; the DNA was used to work out D and trimming. The sample includes fewer than 350,000 clones, with approximately 90% observed a single time. The top ten hold about 6.1% of the sample.

Paper-wide results and their limitations: How much clinical and demographic metadata was included differed by source and by participant, and the metadata was provided uncurated.

Participants in the prospective study were aged roughly 18 to 100 years, lived in about two dozen United States geographic areas, and enrolled through a virtual design. In the prospective study, cohorts were assigned on the basis of participant-reported clinical history obtained from a screening survey and a study questionnaire. Recovered participants in ImmuneRACE Cohort 3 were defined by two consecutive negative NP/OP PCR tests, clearance by a healthcare professional, or resolution of symptoms. In the prospective study, mobile phlebotomists collected whole blood, serum and a nasopharyngeal or oropharyngeal swab from each participant. Additional blood draws and questionnaires over an approximately two-month period could optionally be provided by prospective study participants. Before DNA extraction, prospective study blood samples were shipped either frozen or at room temperature. Spanning cysteine to phenylalanine, the CDR3 consists of 13 amino acids. This entry keeps only the CDR3 DNA: 39 bases, framed from base 1. Looking up the germline V gene yields CDR1 SNHLY and CDR2 FYNNEI. The V end loses 7 bases and the J end loses 3 bases, and a stretch of 13 bases separates them.

Sample: PBMCs or T cells enriched from blood (not recorded which). This receptor was taken from a woman aged 40 to 50 who had recovered from COVID-19. The sequence is built from TRBV2 and TRBJ2-7, with TRBD1 perhaps the D gene, on 6 matching bases. The CDR3 has the sequence CASMADRLYEQYF. DNA sequence: TGTGCCAGCATGGCGGACAGACTCTACGAGCAGTACTTC.